Listed below are T cell receptor beta chains from one sample, sequenced in a study of human T cells and chemical hapten exposure. Using its own MiXCR run on the RACE reads, TCRdb lists one record per CDR3 protein. Here the sample spans 380,000 or so distinct CDR3 sequences, 4.8% being singletons. The source was whole blood, collected in connection with sensitization to the hapten diphenylcyclopropenone (DPC). The receptors come from a woman between 50 and 59 years old with alopecia areata. Some clones in this sample may be carry-over from other donors' samples. The conserved cysteine and the conserved F or W are not part of the CDR3 here. Clone size is not always given. Where it is, it says once, few, many or a class for expanded clones.

clone_size j_call v_call cdr3_aa
few TRBJ1-2 TRBV20-1 SATHGQGGYT
many TRBJ2-7 TRBV12-3/TRBV12-4 ASGQAISYEQY
few TRBJ2-7 TRBV13 ASSSIGRGSYEQY
many TRBJ1-5 TRBV5-1 ASSPGTPNQPQH
NA TRBJ2-7 TRBV18 ASSALGGAGEQY
NA TRBJ1-2 TRBV10-3 AISSTGGEDGYT
many TRBJ2-7 TRBV4-3 ASSQEAGVTYEQY
NA TRBJ2-7 TRBV2 ASDRDRGARQY
few TRBJ2-7 TRBV2 ASRLAGGIDEQY
few TRBJ1-1 TRBV18 ASSPPGWSMNTEAF
many TRBJ2-4 TRBV9 ASSEGGPGNIQY
NA TRBJ1-4 TRBV13 ASSLRGDEKPF
NA TRBJ1-1 TRBV10-3 AITRQGESTEAF
many TRBJ1-1 TRBV7-9 ASSSITNRGPEAF
many TRBJ1-1 TRBV6-5 ASSPRRGEAF
many TRBJ2-1 TRBV20-1 SASLTSGGFQF
many TRBJ2-1 TRBV21-1 ASSRRDYNEQF
few TRBJ2-4 TRBV7-2 ASSLDPQVAKNIQY
many TRBJ2-5 TRBV10-3 AISLGQETQY
many TRBJ1-6 TRBV20-1 SARGLRSSYNSPLH
many TRBJ2-1 TRBV5-1 ASSSGTSGVNEQF
many TRBJ1-6 TRBV9 ASSVAIRGGDSPLH
many TRBJ1-6 TRBV7-2 ASSLKTGENSPLH
NA TRBJ2-3 TRBV29-1 SVGTSGRTDTQY
many TRBJ2-3 TRBV28 ASSPPGLAPTSTDTQY
few TRBJ2-7 TRBV18 ASSQRGPSYEQY
few TRBJ2-2 TRBV7-2 ASSITGGSGTGELF
NA TRBJ1-5 TRBV15 ATSPGSSNQPQH
many TRBJ1-1 TRBV20-1 SAPDVNTEAF
few TRBJ2-3 TRBV20-1 SASPNSGSLDTQY
few TRBJ1-2 TRBV7-9 ASSPAEVSSGYT
many TRBJ1-2 TRBV7-9 ASSTPGQGTGYT
NA TRBJ1-1 TRBV7-2 ASSLMTGGPEAF